The rows below give T cell receptor beta chains drawn from one sample of a study of cytotoxic CD8 clonotypes in ibrutinib-treated CLL. Sequenced by immunoSEQ multiplex PCR; TCRdb stores in-frame clones only, minus some. The sample lists approximately 47,000 clones, 60% to 80% occurring once. The specimen comprised PBMCs, sampled after 24 months of ibrutinib treatment. The receptors were sampled from a human donor with chronic lymphocytic leukemia. CDR3s include the opening cysteine and the closing phenylalanine or tryptophan. The order of the fields is CDR3 protein, CDR3 DNA, clone size, D gene, J gene, V gene. D genes are given only for firm matches. Rows may omit the clone size; those that give it use once, few, many or a size class.

CASSSGLENEQFF TGCGCCAGCAGCTCGGGACTAGAGAATGAGCAGTTCTTC few TRBD2 TRBJ2-1 TRBV5-1
CASSLILANEQFF TGCGCCAGCAGCTTGATCCTAGCGAATGAGCAGTTCTTC - - TRBJ2-1 TRBV5-1
CASSLGPTGPNQPQHF TGCGCCAGCAGCTTGGGCCCGACAGGGCCCAATCAGCCCCAGCATTTT once TRBD1 TRBJ1-5 TRBV5-1
CAWSVRKPPRGYEQYF TGTGCCTGGAGTGTACGTAAACCCCCGAGGGGCTACGAGCAGTACTTC - - TRBJ2-7 TRBV30
CASSQEGWIPNTEAFF TGTGCCAGCAGCCAAGAAGGGTGGATCCCGAACACTGAAGCTTTCTTT once - TRBJ1-1 TRBV4-2
CASSQYRGVYGYTF TGTGCCAGTAGTCAGTACAGGGGAGTCTATGGCTACACCTTC - TRBD1 TRBJ1-2 TRBV19
CASSYGLGQFF TGTGCCAGCAGCTATGGGTTGGGGCAGTTCTTC - - TRBJ2-1 TRBV28
CASSYMRGGNTEAFF TGTGCCAGCAGCTACATGAGAGGGGGGAACACTGAAGCTTTCTTT - - TRBJ1-1 TRBV7-6
CASSPRTTPNEQFF TGTGCCAGCAGTCCTAGGACCACTCCCAATGAGCAGTTCTTC - - TRBJ2-1 TRBV2
CASSSPVRLANYGYTF TGTGCCAGCAGCTCCCCGGTAAGACTAGCTAACTATGGCTACACCTTC few - TRBJ1-2 TRBV13
CASSQSVASAGANVLTF TGTGCCAGCAGCCAGAGCGTGGCCTCGGCTGGGGCCAACGTCCTGACTTTC - - TRBJ2-6 TRBV4-2
CASSLSGYTEAFF TGTGCCAGCAGTTTATCCGGGTATACTGAAGCTTTCTTT - - TRBJ1-1 TRBV27
CAWRSRAWTTNEKLFF TGTGCCTGGAGATCACGGGCATGGACAACTAATGAAAAACTGTTTTTT - - TRBJ1-4 TRBV30
CASSPPQGGVRVTQYF TGTGCCAGTAGCCCACCTCAGGGGGGGGTGAGGGTAACCCAGTACTTC - - TRBJ2-5 TRBV19
CARGLGGGYEQYF TGTGCCAGGGGTCTTGGCGGAGGCTACGAGCAGTACTTC few - TRBJ2-7 TRBV2
CASSSNNEQFF TGTGCCAGCAGTTCCAACAATGAGCAGTTCTTC - - TRBJ2-1 TRBV28
CASSLALRAGVDEQYF TGTGCCAGCAGCTTAGCCCTTAGGGCGGGAGTCGACGAGCAGTACTTC - TRBD2 TRBJ2-7 TRBV7-9
CASMGGVRAYGYTF TGTGCCAGCATGGGCGGGGTCAGAGCCTATGGCTACACCTTC - - TRBJ1-2 TRBV2
CASSFGGSGNEQFF TGTGCCAGCAGCTTCGGGGGTTCCGGAAATGAGCAGTTCTTC few - TRBJ2-1 TRBV7-3
CASSAPGLLYNEQFF TGTGCCAGCAGCGCCCCAGGACTCCTATACAATGAGCAGTTCTTC - - TRBJ2-1 TRBV9
CASGLLGNTEAFF TGTGCCAGCGGCCTACTTGGCAACACTGAAGCTTTCTTT - - TRBJ1-1 TRBV7-3
CACLTLGDTEAFF TGTGCCTGCCTTACCTTGGGAGACACTGAAGCTTTCTTT - - TRBJ1-1 TRBV30
CASSLRGSSDTQYF TGTGCCAGCAGCTTACGGGGGAGTTCAGATACGCAGTATTTT - - TRBJ2-3 TRBV7-6
CSTSEDTQYF TGCAGCACAAGCGAGGATACGCAGTATTTT - - TRBJ2-3 TRBV29-1
CASSFGGSGNEQFF TGTGCCAGCAGCTTCGGGGGTTCCGGAAATGAGCAGTTCTTC medium-sized - TRBJ2-1 TRBV11-3
CASSQDPGSGRGRGNEQFF TGCGCCAGCAGCCAAGATCCGGGTAGCGGGAGAGGAAGGGGCAATGAGCAGTTCTTC - TRBD2 TRBJ2-1 TRBV4-1
CASSLTSGRDEKLFF TGTGCCAGCAGCTTAACGTCAGGGAGGGATGAAAAACTGTTTTTT - - TRBJ1-4 TRBV7-9
CASSLGTSGWRSTDTQYF TGCGCCAGCAGCTTGGGGACTAGCGGGTGGCGGAGCACAGATACGCAGTATTTT - TRBD2 TRBJ2-3 TRBV5-1
CASSFGVPYEQYF TGTGCCAGCAGCTTCGGAGTTCCCTACGAGCAGTACTTC - - TRBJ2-7 TRBV7-8
CASSEGGTDTQYF TGTGCCAGCAGTGAGGGAGGCACAGATACGCAGTATTTT few - TRBJ2-3 TRBV6-1
CAWRPSPPWPFLDEQYF TGTGCCTGGAGACCTTCCCCCCCGTGGCCGTTCCTCGACGAGCAGTACTTC - - TRBJ2-7 TRBV30
CASSSRTSHTDTQYF TGTGCCAGCAGCTCCCGGACTAGCCACACAGATACGCAGTATTTT many TRBD2 TRBJ2-3 TRBV7-2